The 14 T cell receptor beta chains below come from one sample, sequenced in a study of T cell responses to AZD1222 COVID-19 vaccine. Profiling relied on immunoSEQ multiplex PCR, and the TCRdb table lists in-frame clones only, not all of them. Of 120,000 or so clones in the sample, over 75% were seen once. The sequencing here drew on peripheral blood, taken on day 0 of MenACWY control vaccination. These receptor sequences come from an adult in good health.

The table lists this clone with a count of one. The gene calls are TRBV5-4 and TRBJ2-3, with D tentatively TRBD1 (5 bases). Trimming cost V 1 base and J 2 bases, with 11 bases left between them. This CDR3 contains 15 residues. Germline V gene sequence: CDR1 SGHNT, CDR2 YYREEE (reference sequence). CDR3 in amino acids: CASSLRQGTTDTQYF. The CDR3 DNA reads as TGTGCCAGCAGCTTGCGCCAGGGAACCACAGATACGCAGTATTTT.

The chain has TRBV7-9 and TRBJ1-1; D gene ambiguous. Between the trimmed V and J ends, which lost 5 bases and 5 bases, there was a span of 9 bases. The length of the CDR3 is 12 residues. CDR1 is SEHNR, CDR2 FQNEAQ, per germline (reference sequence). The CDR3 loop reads CASSIGWTEAFF. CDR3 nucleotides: TGTGCCAGCAGCATAGGTTGGACTGAAGCTTTCTTT.

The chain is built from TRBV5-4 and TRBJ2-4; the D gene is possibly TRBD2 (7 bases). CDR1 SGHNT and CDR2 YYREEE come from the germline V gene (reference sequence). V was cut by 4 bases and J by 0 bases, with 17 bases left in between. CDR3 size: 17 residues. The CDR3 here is CASSPLEGGLAKNIQYF. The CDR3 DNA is TGTGCCAGCAGCCCCCTTGAGGGGGGGCTAGCCAAAAACATTCAGTACTTC.

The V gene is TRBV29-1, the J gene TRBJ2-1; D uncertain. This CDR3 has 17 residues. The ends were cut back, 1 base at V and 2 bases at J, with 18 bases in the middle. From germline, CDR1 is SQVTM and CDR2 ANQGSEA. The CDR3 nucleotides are TGCAGCGTTGAAGGTAGGTCTTCCCTACCTCCCTACAATGAGCAGTTCTTC. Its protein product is CSVEGRSSLPPYNEQFF.

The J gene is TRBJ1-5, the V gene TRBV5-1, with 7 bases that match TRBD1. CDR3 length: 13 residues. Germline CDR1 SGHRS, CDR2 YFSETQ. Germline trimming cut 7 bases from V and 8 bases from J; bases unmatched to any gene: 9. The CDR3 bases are TGCGCCAGCCGACGGGACAGCAGTAAGCCCCAGCATTTT. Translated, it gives CASRRDSSKPQHF.

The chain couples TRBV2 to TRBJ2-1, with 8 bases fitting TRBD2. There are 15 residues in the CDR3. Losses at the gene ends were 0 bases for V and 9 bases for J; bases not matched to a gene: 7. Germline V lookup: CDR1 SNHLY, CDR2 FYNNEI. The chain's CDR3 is CASSEAGLAGAEQFF. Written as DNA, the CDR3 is TGTGCCAGCAGTGAAGCGGGGCTAGCGGGTGCTGAGCAGTTCTTC.

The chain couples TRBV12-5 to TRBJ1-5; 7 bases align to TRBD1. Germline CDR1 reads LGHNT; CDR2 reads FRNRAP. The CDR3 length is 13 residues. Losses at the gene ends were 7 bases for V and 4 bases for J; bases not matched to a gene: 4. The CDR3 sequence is CASAQQGNQPQHF. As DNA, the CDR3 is TGTGCTAGTGCCCAACAGGGGAATCAGCCCCAGCATTTT.

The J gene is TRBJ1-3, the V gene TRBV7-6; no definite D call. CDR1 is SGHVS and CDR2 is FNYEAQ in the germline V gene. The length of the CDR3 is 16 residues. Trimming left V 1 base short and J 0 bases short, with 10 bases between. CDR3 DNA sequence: TGTGCCAGCAGCTTAGGAACATTTAACTCTGGAAACACCATATATTTT. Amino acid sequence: CASSLGTFNSGNTIYF.

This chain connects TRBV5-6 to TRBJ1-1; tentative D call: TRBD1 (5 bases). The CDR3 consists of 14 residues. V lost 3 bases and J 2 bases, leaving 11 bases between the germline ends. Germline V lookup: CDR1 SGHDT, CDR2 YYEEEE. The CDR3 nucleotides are TGTGCCAGCAGCTCGCGACAGATAAACACTGAAGCTTTCTTT. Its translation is CASSSRQINTEAFF.

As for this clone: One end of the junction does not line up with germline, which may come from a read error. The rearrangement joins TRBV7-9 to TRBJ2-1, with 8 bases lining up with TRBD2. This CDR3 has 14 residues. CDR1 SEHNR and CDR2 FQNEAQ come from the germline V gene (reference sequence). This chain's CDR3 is CASSLAGTWNEQFF. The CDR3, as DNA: TGTGCCAGCAGCCTAGCGGGCACATGGAATGAGCAGTTCTTC.

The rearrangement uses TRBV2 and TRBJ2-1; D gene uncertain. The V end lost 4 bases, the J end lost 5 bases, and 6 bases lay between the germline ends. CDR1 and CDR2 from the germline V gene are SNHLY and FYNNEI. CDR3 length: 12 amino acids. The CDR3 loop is CASSVRNNEQFF. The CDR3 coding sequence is TGTGCCAGCAGTGTCAGGAACAATGAGCAGTTCTTC.

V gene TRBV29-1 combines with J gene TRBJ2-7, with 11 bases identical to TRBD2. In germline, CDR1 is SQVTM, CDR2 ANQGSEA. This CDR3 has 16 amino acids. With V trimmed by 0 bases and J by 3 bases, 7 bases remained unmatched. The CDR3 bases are TGCAGCGTTGAAGATCATAGCGGGAGGGCCGGCTACGAGCAGTACTTC. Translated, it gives CSVEDHSGRAGYEQYF.

This CDR3 is CASSYLDRGGGQPQHF. The CDR3 DNA follows: TGTGCCAGCAGTTACCTCGACAGAGGGGGCGGACAGCCCCAGCATTTT. This chain joins TRBV6-2 or TRBV6-3 and TRBJ1-5; TRBD1 aligns across 7 bases. This CDR3 is 16 amino acids long. V was pared by 2 bases and J by 7 bases, with 11 bases of the junction left unmatched. Looked up from germline, CDR1 is MNHEY and CDR2 is SVGEGT.

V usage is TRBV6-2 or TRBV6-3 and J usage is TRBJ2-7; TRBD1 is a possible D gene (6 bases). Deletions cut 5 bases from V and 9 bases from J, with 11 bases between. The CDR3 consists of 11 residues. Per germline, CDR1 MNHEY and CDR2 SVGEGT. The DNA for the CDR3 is TGTGCCAGCAGTACCGGGACATGGCAGTACTTC. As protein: CASSTGTWQYF.